One and the same sample provided the 27 T cell receptor beta chains below, sequenced in a study of blood T cells in healthy people across ages (dated by TCRdb to the mid-2010s). The library was built by means of 5' RACE. The listed sequencing device is Illumina HiSeq 2500. The second PCR ran for about 7 to 11 cycles and used a J-beta primer mix along with a sample-barcoded 5' primer. TCRdb reran the public reads through fastp at Q25 and MiXCR, keeping productive beta chains. Each entry merges the rows of one CDR3 protein and shows their most common DNA and genes. For this sample there are fewer than 800,000 distinct CDR3 sequences; 25% appear just once. More than 7.5% of the sample lies in the top ten. This sample also appeared in a second study, on T cells of mothers and their children.

The sequenced material came from blood. The receptor set was obtained from a boy between 10 and 17 years old in good health.

The rearrangement uses TRBV6-2 or TRBV6-3 and TRBJ2-6; D possibly matches TRBD1 or TRBD2 (5 bases each). This CDR3 has 16 amino acids. Germline V gives CDR1 MNHEY, CDR2 SVGEGT. V was trimmed by 5 bases and J by 4 bases, leaving 15 bases between them. Here the CDR3 DNA reads TGTGCCAGCAGTCTCCAGGGAGCCTCCGGGGCCAACGTCCTGACTTTC. Its protein product is CASSLQGASGANVLTF.

J is TRBJ1-1 and V is TRBV7-2, with 11 nucleotides matching TRBD1. Germline V gene data show CDR1 as SGHTA and CDR2 as FQGNSA. V trimming: 6 bases; J trimming: 3 bases; junction bases outside the gene matches: 3. This CDR3 comprises 14 residues. CDR3 sequence reads: CASRRTGGDTEAFF. CDR3 DNA: TGTGCCAGCAGACGGACAGGGGGCGACACTGAAGCTTTCTTT.

This clonotype has only a few counts. This rearrangement joins TRBV6-6 to TRBJ2-3; no clear D gene. Per the germline V gene, CDR1 is MNHNY and CDR2 is SVGAGI (reference sequence). V was pared by 6 bases and J by 3 bases, with 7 bases between. There are 12 residues in the CDR3. The CDR3 nucleotides are TGTGCCAGCAGACTTACTACAGATACGCAGTATTTT. Protein: CASRLTTDTQYF.

CDR3 loop: CASSEGTLAKNIQYF. The CDR3 coding sequence is TGTGCCAGCAGTGAAGGCACCCTAGCCAAAAACATTCAGTACTTC. The rearrangement joins TRBV6-1 to TRBJ2-4; unclear D gene. Per the germline V gene, CDR1 is MNHNS and CDR2 is SASEGT. The CDR3 contains 15 residues. Trimming pared 1 base from V and 0 bases from J, leaving 7 bases between.

This clonotype turned up a few times. V gene TRBV7-9 combines with J gene TRBJ1-1; a weak D match, TRBD1 (6 bases). The CDR3 is made up of 13 amino acids. Trimming pared 3 bases from V and 4 bases from J, leaving 9 bases between. Germline assignment: CDR1 SEHNR and CDR2 FQNEAQ (reference sequence). CDR3 sequence (DNA): TGTGCCAGCAGCTTCGGACAGATCACTGAAGCTTTCTTT. This gives the protein CASSFGQITEAFF.

This clonotype appeared a few times. At one of its ends the junction is not consistent with the germline gene, which may arise from a read error. This chain joins TRBV5-6 and TRBJ2-5; D may be TRBD2 (5 bases). Germline V gene lookup returns CDR1 SGHDT and CDR2 YYEEEE. The CDR3 loop spans 15 amino acids. The CDR3 loop reads CASSLRLLNQVTQYF. For the CDR3, the DNA is TGTGCCAGCAGCTTGCGACTACTGAACCAAGTGACCCAGTACTTC.

This clonotype came up many times. The chain carries TRBV29-1 and TRBJ2-2; D tentatively reads TRBD1 or TRBD2 (5 bases each). From germline, CDR1 is SQVTM and CDR2 ANQGSEA. The CDR3 totals 13 residues. The V end was cut by 7 bases, the J end by 5 bases, with 14 bases between. The CDR3 coding sequence is TGCAGCGCTAAAACAGGAGGTACCGGGGAGCTGTTTTTT. Residues: CSAKTGGTGELFF.

A few counts support this clonotype. The chain employs TRBV20-1 and TRBJ1-2; TRBD1 matches at 9 bases. The CDR3 sequence is 13 residues long. Unmatched junction bases numbered 3, after V lost 1 base and J lost 6 bases. Germline V CDR1 and CDR2: DFQATT, SNEGSKA (reference sequence). CDR3: CSARAGTGHGYTF. CDR3 coding DNA: TGCAGTGCTAGAGCAGGGACAGGGCATGGCTACACCTTC.

The chain couples TRBV9 to TRBJ2-1; 8 bases align to TRBD1. The end of the DNA fits TRBJ2-5 better, so the J call may be wrong. In germline, CDR1 is SGDLS, CDR2 YYNGEE. The CDR3 covers 14 residues. The CDR3 protein is CASSAIRDRETQYF. CDR3 coding DNA: TGTGCCAGCAGCGCCATCCGGGACAGGGAGACCCAGTACTTC.

This clonotype was observed once. The V gene is TRBV6-2 or TRBV6-3, the J gene TRBJ2-1, with D unclear. The DNA end is more similar to TRBJ2-7, so the J call may be wrong. Germline-derived CDR1 and CDR2 are MNHEY and SVGEGT. The CDR3 has 14 amino acids. The CDR3 region is CASSDRRANYEQYF. CDR3 nucleotide sequence: TGTGCCAGCAGTGACCGACGGGCAAACTACGAGCAGTACTTC.

This chain connects TRBV29-1 to TRBJ2-2; 7 bases are shared with TRBD2. CDR1 is SQVTM and CDR2 is ANQGSEA in the germline V gene. The CDR3 is made up of 16 amino acids. Trimming removed 3 bases from V and 4 bases from J; junction bases left unmatched: 11. CDR3 nucleotide sequence: TGCAGCGTTGAGCCCCCGGGAGGCCAGGGCACCGGGGAGCTGTTTTTT. Its protein product is CSVEPPGGQGTGELFF.

V and J are TRBV5-1 and TRBJ2-3, with 11 bases aligning to TRBD2. The germline CDR1 and CDR2 sequences are SGHRS and YFSETQ. The CDR3 consists of 21 residues. V shed 3 bases and J 0 bases; nucleotides not matched to a gene: 18. Written as DNA, the CDR3 is TGCGCCAGCAGCTCGCGACTAGCGGGGCTGCTCACCCCCGAGAGCACAGATACGCAGTATTTT. Residues: CASSSRLAGLLTPESTDTQYF. Based on the CDR3 plus reference TRBV5-1 and TRBJ2-3, the full variable domain is KAGVTQTPRYLIKTRGQQVTLSCSPISGHRSVSWYQQTPGQGLQFLFEYFSETQRNKGNFPGRFSGRQFSNSRSEMNVSTLELGDSALYLCASSSRLAGLLTPESTDTQYFGPGTRLTVL.

The chain links TRBV20-1 to TRBJ2-5; TRBD2 aligns across 10 bases. Losses at the gene ends were 3 bases for V and 5 bases for J; bases not matched to a gene: 6. Germline assignment: CDR1 DFQATT and CDR2 SNEGSKA (reference sequence). The CDR3 is made up of 14 amino acids. In DNA, the CDR3 is TGCAGTGCTAGGAAAAGCGGGAGGGTTGAGACCCAGTACTTC. It is translated as CSARKSGRVETQYF.

This clonotype was counted only a few times. The V and J genes are TRBV29-1 and TRBJ2-2; a weak D match, TRBD1 (5 bases). The CDR3 length is 12 residues. Germline V gene data show CDR1 as SQVTM and CDR2 as ANQGSEA. V lost 7 bases to trimming and J lost 4 bases, with 10 bases between them. Here the CDR3 reads CSAGAGTGELFF. As DNA, the CDR3 is TGCAGCGCTGGGGCCGGCACCGGGGAGCTGTTTTTT.

This clonotype was counted only a few times. The V call is TRBV28, the J call TRBJ1-4; D not certain. The germline V gene has CDR1 MDHEN and CDR2 SYDVKM. CDR3 length: 15 residues. V lost 4 bases and J lost 0, with 9 bases in between. In DNA form, the CDR3 reads TGTGCCAGCAGTTCGAGACTGGCAACTAATGAAAAACTGTTTTTT. Translating gives CASSSRLATNEKLFF.

This chain connects TRBV9 to TRBJ2-4; no firm D call. The CDR3 runs to 18 residues. V lost 2 bases, J lost 0 bases, and 18 bases lay in between. Germline V gene lookup returns CDR1 SGDLS and CDR2 YYNGEE. The CDR3 nucleotides are TGTGCCAGCAGCGTTGGGCCCATGGCCTGGGGAGCCAAAAACATTCAGTACTTC. Translated, it gives CASSVGPMAWGAKNIQYF.

This clonotype appeared a few times. The chain uses TRBV12-3 or TRBV12-4 and TRBJ2-1, with 10 bases identical to TRBD2. V was pared by 5 bases and J by 4 bases, with 8 bases of the junction left unmatched. The CDR3 has 16 amino acids. CDR3 protein: CASSTASGREYNEQFF. The DNA of the CDR3 is TGTGCCAGCAGTACGGCTAGCGGGAGAGAATACAATGAGCAGTTCTTC.

CDR3 coding DNA: TGTGCCAGCAGTTTCAGCCTAGCTTTCTACGAGCAGTACTTC. Translation gives CASSFSLAFYEQYF. The rearrangement uses TRBV12-3 or TRBV12-4 and TRBJ2-7; D perhaps matches TRBD2 (5 bases). This CDR3 has 14 residues. With 3 bases removed from V and 3 bases from J, the gap between germline ends came to 12 bases.

This clonotype was detected a few times. The chain couples TRBV2 to TRBJ1-6; weak D call: TRBD1 (6 bases). Germline CDR1 and CDR2: SNHLY and FYNNEI. Trimming took 7 bases from V and 13 from J, leaving 17 bases between them. The CDR3 consists of 13 residues. CDR3 sequence: CASKGGVQGPLHF. Here the CDR3 DNA reads TGTGCCAGCAAGGGAGGGGTTCAGGGGCCCCTCCACTTT.

This clonotype turned up a few times. This rearrangement joins TRBV5-1 to TRBJ1-3; D is possibly TRBD1 (5 bases). In germline, CDR1 is SGHRS, CDR2 YFSETQ. The ends were cut back, 0 bases at V and 0 bases at J, with 10 bases in the middle. The CDR3 contains 16 residues. The CDR3 here is CASSLVGTYSGNTIYF. The CDR3 coding sequence is TGCGCCAGCAGCTTGGTTGGGACCTACTCTGGAAACACCATATATTTT.

Here the CDR3 DNA reads TGTGCCAGCAGGGGCAGGGGTAATTCACCCCTCCACTTT. It is translated as CASRGRGNSPLHF. This sequence joins TRBV2 and TRBJ1-6; D is perhaps TRBD1 (6 bases). This CDR3 spans 13 amino acids. With 6 bases removed from V and 6 bases from J, the gap between germline ends came to 9 bases. Germline lookup yields CDR1 SNHLY and CDR2 FYNNEI.

The chain recombines TRBV7-9 with TRBJ2-1; TRBD2 is a possible D gene (6 bases). V lost 5 bases, J lost 11 bases, and 16 bases lay in between. The CDR3 runs to 13 residues. Germline values: CDR1 SEHNR, CDR2 FQNEAQ (reference sequence). CDR3 DNA sequence: TGTGCCAGCAGCCCGCGGACTACTCCACAGCAGTTCTTC. Protein sequence: CASSPRTTPQQFF.

A remark on this clonotype: The junction does not match germline at one end; this may be a read error. The chain is built from TRBV7-9 and TRBJ1-4; 8 bases agree with TRBD1. CDR3 length: 14 residues. Germline V gives CDR1 SEHNR, CDR2 FQNEAQ (reference sequence). CDR3 sequence (DNA): TGTGCCAGCAGCTTCGGCACAGGGGGTGAAAAACCGTTTTTT. Its protein is CASSFGTGGEKPFF.

The chain recombines TRBV3-1 with TRBJ2-3, with D tentatively TRBD2 (6 bases). Trimming removed 0 bases from V and 5 bases from J, with 18 bases in between. Germline V CDR1 and CDR2: LGHDT, YNNKEL (reference sequence). The CDR3 spans 17 residues. CDR3 sequence reads: CASSQDRVGGRRDTQYF. CDR3 coding DNA: TGTGCCAGCAGCCAAGATCGAGTGGGAGGTCGGAGAGATACGCAGTATTTT.

The chain recombines TRBV7-9 with TRBJ2-7; perhaps TRBD1 as D (5 bases). The J call may be incorrect, as the DNA end agrees better with TRBJ2-1. Per the germline V gene, CDR1 is SEHNR and CDR2 is FQNEAQ (reference sequence). The CDR3 length is 12 residues. Written as DNA, the CDR3 is TGTGCCAGCAGCGAAAAGGGGCATGAGCAGTTCTTC. It translates to CASSEKGHEQFF.

As concerns this clonotype: A junction end diverges from the germline sequence, so it may reflect a read error. The chain joins TRBV12-5 to TRBJ2-7; D is perhaps TRBD1 or TRBD2 (6 bases each). The germline V gene encodes CDR1 LGHNT and CDR2 FRNRAP. This CDR3 spans 16 amino acids. CDR3 region: CAGGLSGDTATYEQYF. The CDR3 bases are TGTGCTGGTGGTTTGTCGGGGGACACAGCGACCTACGAGCAGTACTTC.

In its sample, this clonotype was seen a few times. This chain links TRBV20-1 with TRBJ1-2, with D unresolved. The germline gives CDR1 DFQATT, CDR2 SNEGSKA (reference sequence). V was shortened by 0 bases and J by 8 bases, with 10 bases between the two germline ends. The CDR3 is 12 residues long. CDR3 loop: CSARDPTNGYTF. CDR3 nucleotide sequence: TGCAGTGCTAGAGATCCTACAAACGGCTACACCTTC.